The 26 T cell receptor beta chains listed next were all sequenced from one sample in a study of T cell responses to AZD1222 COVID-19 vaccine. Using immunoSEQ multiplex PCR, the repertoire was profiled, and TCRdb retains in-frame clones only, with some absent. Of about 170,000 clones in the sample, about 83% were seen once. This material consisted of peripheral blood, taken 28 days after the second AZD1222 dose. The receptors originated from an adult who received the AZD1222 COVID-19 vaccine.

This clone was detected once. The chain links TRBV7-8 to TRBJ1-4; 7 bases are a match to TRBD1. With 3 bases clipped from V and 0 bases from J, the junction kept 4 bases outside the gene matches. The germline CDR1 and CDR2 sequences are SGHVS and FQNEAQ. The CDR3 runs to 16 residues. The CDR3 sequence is CASSFSTGATNEKLFF. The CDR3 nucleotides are TGTGCCAGCAGCTTCTCAACAGGGGCAACTAATGAAAAACTGTTTTTT.

This chain's CDR3 is CASSYREHYGYTF. The CDR3 nucleotides are TGTGCCAGCAGTTACAGGGAACACTATGGCTACACCTTC. The J gene is TRBJ1-2, the V gene TRBV6-5; D is unclear. The CDR3 is 13 residues long. Trimming cost V 2 bases and J 3 bases, with 7 bases left between them. Germline CDR1 reads MNHEY; CDR2 reads SVGAGI.

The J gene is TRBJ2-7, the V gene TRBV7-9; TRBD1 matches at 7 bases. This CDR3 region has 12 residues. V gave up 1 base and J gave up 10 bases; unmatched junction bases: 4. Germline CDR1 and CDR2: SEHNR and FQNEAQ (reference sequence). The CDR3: CASSLEGQVQYF. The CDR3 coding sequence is TGTGCCAGCAGCTTAGAAGGACAGGTTCAGTACTTC.

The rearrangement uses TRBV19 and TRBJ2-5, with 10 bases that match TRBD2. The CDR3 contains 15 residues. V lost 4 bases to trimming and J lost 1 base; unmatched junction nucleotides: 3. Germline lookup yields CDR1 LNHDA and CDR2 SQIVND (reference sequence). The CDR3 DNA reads TGTGCCAGTAGTAGGGCTAGCGGGGGCCAAGAGACCCAGTACTTC. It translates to CASSRASGGQETQYF.

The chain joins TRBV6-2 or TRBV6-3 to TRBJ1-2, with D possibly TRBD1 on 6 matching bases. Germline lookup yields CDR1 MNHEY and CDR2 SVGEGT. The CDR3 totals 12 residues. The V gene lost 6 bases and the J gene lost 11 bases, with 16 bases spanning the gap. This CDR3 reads CASSTAGQGYTF. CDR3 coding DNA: TGTGCCAGCAGCACGGCGGGGCAGGGGTACACCTTC.

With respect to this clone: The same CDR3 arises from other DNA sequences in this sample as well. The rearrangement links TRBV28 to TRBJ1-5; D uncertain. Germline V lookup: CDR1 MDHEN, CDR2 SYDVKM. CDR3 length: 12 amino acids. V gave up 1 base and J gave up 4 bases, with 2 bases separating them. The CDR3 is CASSLLNQPQHF. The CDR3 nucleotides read TGTGCCAGCAGTTTATTAAATCAGCCCCAGCATTTT.

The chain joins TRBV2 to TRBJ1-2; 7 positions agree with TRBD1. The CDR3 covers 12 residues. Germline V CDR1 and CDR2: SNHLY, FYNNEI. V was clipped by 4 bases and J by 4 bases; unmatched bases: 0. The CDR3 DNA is TGTGCCAGCAGTGGGGACAGCTATGGCTACACCTTC. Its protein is CASSGDSYGYTF.

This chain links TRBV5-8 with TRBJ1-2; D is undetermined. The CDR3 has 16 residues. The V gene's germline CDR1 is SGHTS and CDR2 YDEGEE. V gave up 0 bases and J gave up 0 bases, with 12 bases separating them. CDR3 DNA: TGTGCCAGCAGCTTGGGGCTTTCAAACTCTAACTATGGCTACACCTTC. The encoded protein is CASSLGLSNSNYGYTF.

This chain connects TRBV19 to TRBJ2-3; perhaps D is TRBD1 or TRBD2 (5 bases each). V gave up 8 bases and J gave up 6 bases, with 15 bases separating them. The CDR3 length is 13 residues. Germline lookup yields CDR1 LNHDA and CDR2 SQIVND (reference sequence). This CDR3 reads CASGEGMLDTQYF. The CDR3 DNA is TGTGCCAGTGGTGAGGGGATGTTGGATACGCAGTATTTT. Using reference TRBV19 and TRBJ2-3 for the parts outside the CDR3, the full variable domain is DGGITQSPKYLFRKEGQNVTLSCEQNLNHDAMYWYRQDPGQGLRLIYYSQIVNDFQKGDIAEGYSVSREKKESFPLTVTSAQKNPTAFYLCASGEGMLDTQYFGPGTRLTVL.

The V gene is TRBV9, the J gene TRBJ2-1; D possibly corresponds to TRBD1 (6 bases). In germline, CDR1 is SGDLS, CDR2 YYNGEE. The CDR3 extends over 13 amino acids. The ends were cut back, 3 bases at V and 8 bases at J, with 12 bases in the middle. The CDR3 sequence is CASSGTGSDEQFF. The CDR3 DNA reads TGTGCCAGCAGCGGTACAGGGTCGGATGAGCAGTTCTTC.

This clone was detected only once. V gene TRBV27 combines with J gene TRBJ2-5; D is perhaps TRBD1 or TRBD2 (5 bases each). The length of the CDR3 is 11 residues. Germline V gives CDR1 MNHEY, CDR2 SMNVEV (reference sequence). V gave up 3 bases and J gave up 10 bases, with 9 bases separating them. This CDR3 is CASSLGRVQYF. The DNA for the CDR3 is TGTGCCAGCAGTTTGGGGCGGGTCCAGTACTTC.

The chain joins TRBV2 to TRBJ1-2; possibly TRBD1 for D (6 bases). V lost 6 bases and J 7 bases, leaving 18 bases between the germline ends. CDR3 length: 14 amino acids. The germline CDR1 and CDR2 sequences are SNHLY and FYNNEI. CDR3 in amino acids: CASRSTGGWGGYTF. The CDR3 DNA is TGTGCCAGCAGGTCGACGGGGGGCTGGGGTGGCTACACCTTC. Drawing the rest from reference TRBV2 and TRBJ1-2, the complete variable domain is EPEVTQTPSHQVTQMGQEVILRCVPISNHLYFYWYRQILGQKVEFLVSFYNNEISEKSEIFDDQFSVERPDGSNFTLKIRSTKLEDSAMYFCASRSTGGWGGYTFGSGTRLTVV.

The CDR3 loop reads CASSQNGMSVGDTQYF. CDR3 coding DNA: TGTGCCAGCAGCCAAAACGGGATGAGTGTGGGAGATACGCAGTATTTT. The gene calls are TRBV3-1 (or the pseudogene TRBV3-2) and TRBJ2-3, with D possibly being TRBD2 (5 bases). With 2 bases removed from V and 5 bases from J, the gap between germline ends came to 17 bases. The CDR3 length is 16 residues. Germline loops: CDR1 LGHDT, CDR2 YNNKEL (reference sequence).

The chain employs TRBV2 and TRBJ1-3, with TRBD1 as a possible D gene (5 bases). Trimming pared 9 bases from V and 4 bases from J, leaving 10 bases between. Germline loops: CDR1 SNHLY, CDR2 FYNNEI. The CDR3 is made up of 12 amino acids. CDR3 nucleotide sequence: TGTGCCAGTCTCAGGGAGGGAAACACCATATATTTT. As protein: CASLREGNTIYF.

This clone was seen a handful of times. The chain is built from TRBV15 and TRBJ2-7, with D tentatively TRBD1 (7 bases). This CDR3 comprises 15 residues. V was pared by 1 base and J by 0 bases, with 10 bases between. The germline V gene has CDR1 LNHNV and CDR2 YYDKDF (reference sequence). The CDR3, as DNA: TGTGCCACCAGCAGAGGACAGGGAGGCTCCTACGAGCAGTACTTC. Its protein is CATSRGQGGSYEQYF.

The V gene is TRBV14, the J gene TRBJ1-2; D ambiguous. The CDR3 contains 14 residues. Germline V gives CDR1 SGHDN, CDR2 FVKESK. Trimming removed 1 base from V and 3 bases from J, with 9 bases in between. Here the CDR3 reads CASSQARADYGYTF. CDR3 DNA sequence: TGTGCCAGCAGCCAAGCTCGGGCGGACTATGGCTACACCTTC.

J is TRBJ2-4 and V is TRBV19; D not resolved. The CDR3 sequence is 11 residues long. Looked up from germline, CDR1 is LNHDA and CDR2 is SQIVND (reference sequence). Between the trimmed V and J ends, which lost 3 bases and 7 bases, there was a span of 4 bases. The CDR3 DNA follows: TGTGCCAGTAGTATGGCGAACATTCAGTACTTC. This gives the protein CASSMANIQYF. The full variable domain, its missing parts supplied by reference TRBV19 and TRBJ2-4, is DGGITQSPKYLFRKEGQNVTLSCEQNLNHDAMYWYRQDPGQGLRLIYYSQIVNDFQKGDIAEGYSVSREKKESFPLTVTSAQKNPTAFYLCASSMANIQYFGAGTRLSVL.

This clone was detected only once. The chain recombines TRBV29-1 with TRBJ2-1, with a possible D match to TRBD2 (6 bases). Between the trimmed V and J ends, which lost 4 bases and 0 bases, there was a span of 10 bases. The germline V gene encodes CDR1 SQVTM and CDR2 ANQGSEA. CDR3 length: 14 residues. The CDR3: CSVVAGGSYNEQFF. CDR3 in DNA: TGCAGCGTTGTCGCCGGGGGCTCCTACAATGAGCAGTTCTTC.

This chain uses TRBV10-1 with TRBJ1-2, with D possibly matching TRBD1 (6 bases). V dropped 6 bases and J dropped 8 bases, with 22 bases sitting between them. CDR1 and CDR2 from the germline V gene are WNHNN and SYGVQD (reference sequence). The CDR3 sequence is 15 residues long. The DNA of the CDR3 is TGCGCCAGCAGATGGGGGCTTACCTATCCTAGGGGCTACACCTTC. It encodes CASRWGLTYPRGYTF.

The CDR3 reads CASSQGARGSYEQYF. In DNA, the CDR3 is TGCGCCAGCAGCCAAGGGGCCAGGGGATCCTACGAGCAGTACTTC. The V call is TRBV4-1, the J call TRBJ2-7; possibly TRBD1 for D (6 bases). CDR1 MGHRA and CDR2 YSYEKL come from the germline V gene. The CDR3 length is 15 residues. V lost 1 base to trimming and J lost 1 base, with 11 bases between them.

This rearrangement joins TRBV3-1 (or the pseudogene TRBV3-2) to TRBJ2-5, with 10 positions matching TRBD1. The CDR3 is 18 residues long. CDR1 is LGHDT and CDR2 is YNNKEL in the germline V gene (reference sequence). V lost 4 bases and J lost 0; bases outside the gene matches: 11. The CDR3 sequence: CASSRGTGAEENQETQYF. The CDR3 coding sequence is TGTGCCAGCAGCCGCGGGACAGGGGCTGAGGAGAACCAAGAGACCCAGTACTTC.

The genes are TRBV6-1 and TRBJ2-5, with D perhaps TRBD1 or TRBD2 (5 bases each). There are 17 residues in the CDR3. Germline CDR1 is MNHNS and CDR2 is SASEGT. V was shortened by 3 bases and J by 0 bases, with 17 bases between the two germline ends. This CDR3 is CASSDPLGTLYQETQYF. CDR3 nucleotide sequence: TGTGCCAGCAGTGACCCCCTCGGGACCCTGTACCAAGAGACCCAGTACTTC.

CDR3 residues: CAISVTVNMNTEAFF. CDR3 in DNA: TGTGCCATCAGTGTCACAGTCAACATGAACACTGAAGCTTTCTTT. The genes are TRBV10-3 and TRBJ1-1; D not resolved. Trimming removed 4 bases from V and 0 bases from J, with 12 bases in between. Germline V gene data show CDR1 as ENHRY and CDR2 as SYGVKD. This CDR3 is 15 amino acids long.

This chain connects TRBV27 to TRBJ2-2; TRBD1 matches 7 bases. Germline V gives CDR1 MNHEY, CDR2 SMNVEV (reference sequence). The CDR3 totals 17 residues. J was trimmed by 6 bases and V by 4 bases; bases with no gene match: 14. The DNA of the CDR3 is TGTGCCAGCAGTTCACTTATAAGGGGGCATAAGTCCGGGGAGCTGTTTTTT. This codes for CASSSLIRGHKSGELFF.

The DNA for the CDR3 is TGTGCCAGCAGCCTTACTGTCTCCGGGACTAGGGACATAGGCAGGACCCAGTACTTC. Translated: CASSLTVSGTRDIGRTQYF. The chain joins TRBV3-1 (or the pseudogene TRBV3-2) to TRBJ2-5; 8 bases fit TRBD2. This CDR3 contains 19 residues. The germline CDR1 and CDR2 sequences are LGHDT and YNNKEL (reference sequence). J gave up 7 bases and V 4 bases, and 23 bases lay outside the gene matches.

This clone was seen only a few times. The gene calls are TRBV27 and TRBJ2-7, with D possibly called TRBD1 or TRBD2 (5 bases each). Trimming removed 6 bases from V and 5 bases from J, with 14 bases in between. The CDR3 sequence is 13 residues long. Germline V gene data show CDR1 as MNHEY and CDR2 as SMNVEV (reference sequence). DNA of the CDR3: TGTGCCAGCAGCCTGGGACCTGAGAACGAGCAGTACTTC. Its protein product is CASSLGPENEQYF.